This is a list of T cell receptor beta chains from one sample in a study of OX40 agonist ivuxolimab in advanced cancers. Libraries were prepared by immunoSEQ multiplex PCR; TCRdb keeps only in-frame clonotypes and omits some of them. Among approximately 57,000 clones listed, around four fifths were seen once. Sample: CD4+ or CD8+ T cells sorted from blood, taken in a trial of the OX40 agonist ivuxolimab. The receptors derive from an adult with an advanced solid tumor such as melanoma, head and neck, liver or kidney cancer. The CDR3 runs from the conserved cysteine through the conserved F or W. The size entry is marked missing in some rows and otherwise reads once, few, many or a size class.

15,-,TRBV6-5,TRBJ2-1,CASSRLAGGPNEQFF
15,-,TRBV15,TRBJ1-2,CATSRGGGPDYGYTF
16,-,TRBV5-1,TRBJ2-5,CASSLGPGQTQETQYF
12,-,TRBV11-3,TRBJ2-7,CASSSPEAEQYF
15,-,TRBV11-2,TRBJ1-1,CASSPARVGGAEAFF
15,-,TRBV7-9,TRBJ2-1,CASSQGQLSYNEQFF
14,once,TRBV5-1,TRBJ2-5,CASSSGQSLGTQYF
15,-,TRBV19,TRBJ2-1,CASSIGTGSGYEQFF
15,-,TRBV28,TRBJ2-6,CASSLSGSGANVLTF
13,once,TRBV29-1,TRBJ1-1,CSVQPTGGTEAFF
13,-,TRBV10-2,TRBJ2-5,CASKGPLQETQYF
15,-,TRBV29-1,TRBJ2-5,CSVEVRTTVQETQYF
14,-,TRBV6-1,TRBJ1-4,CASSVQARDEKLFF
15,once,TRBV6-1,TRBJ2-5,CASSEGRAGGETQYF
17,-,TRBV7-2,TRBJ2-6,CASSRGTGGSGANVLTF
16,-,TRBV5-1,TRBJ2-2,CASSLEVPANTGELFF
15,-,TRBV9,TRBJ1-6,CASTPRGAVDSPLHF
12,-,TRBV2,TRBJ1-1,CASSITNTEAFF
11,few,TRBV10-3,TRBJ1-1,CAIRGNTEAFF
15,-,TRBV9,TRBJ2-1,CASSVEGRPYNEQFF
16,-,TRBV2,TRBJ1-5,CASSGSGGPHNQPQHF
15,-,TRBV6-5,TRBJ1-1,CASSYSTQMNTEAFF
14,-,TRBV14,TRBJ2-2,CASSQEVVTGELFF
14,-,TRBV9,TRBJ2-2,CASSGGSHTGELFF
14,-,TRBV1,TRBJ2-3,CTSSQVLSPDTQYF
18,-,TRBV10-3,TRBJ2-5,CAISESEVGRLPEETQYF
14,-,TRBV28,TRBJ1-4,CASSSPGGGEKLFF
14,once,TRBV19,TRBJ1-6,CATRTGVGGSPLHF
13,-,TRBV11-2,TRBJ2-5,CASSPGRIETQYF
14,-,TRBV5-4,TRBJ2-5,CASSLRGTQETQYF
14,-,TRBV5-6,TRBJ2-1,CASSFGRGRNEQFF
15,-,TRBV6-6,TRBJ2-2,CASSLRVGSTGELFF
14,-,TRBV29-1,TRBJ2-3,CSANALLATDTQYF
12,-,TRBV6-5,TRBJ2-7,CAAGDRPYEQYF
15,-,TRBV5-1,TRBJ2-1,CASSTAGGSYNEQFF
14,few,TRBV4-1,TRBJ1-5,CASSRIYSNQPQHF
14,once,TRBV9,TRBJ1-2,CASSTLGTGGYYTF
11,few,TRBV28,TRBJ1-4,CASAQLGKLFF
13,-,TRBV5-6,TRBJ1-2,CASSLASSYGYTF
16,few,TRBV6-4,TRBJ1-5,CASSDPRRGDNQPQHF
16,-,TRBV5-1,TRBJ2-1,CASSLGQRGGLSEQFF
19,-,TRBV11-2,TRBJ1-2,CASSPTLPRRGLPNYGYTF
14,-,TRBV15,TRBJ1-5,CATSRDRGRQPQHF
14,-,TRBV18,TRBJ2-5,CASSPQVVQETQYF
15,-,TRBV5-1,TRBJ1-1,CASSRDTWGDTEAFF
19,-,TRBV18,TRBJ1-1,CASSPISLGGYTGNTEAFF
14,-,TRBV7-6,TRBJ1-4,CASSPREGGEKLFF
15,-,TRBV9,TRBJ2-7,CASSVAAGPLYEQYF
14,-,TRBV5-1,TRBJ1-5,CASSLLGGNQPQHF
15,-,TRBV7-8,TRBJ2-1,CASSPDGLGGDEQFF
15,-,TRBV7-3,TRBJ2-2,CASSRQGANTGELFF
15,-,TRBV5-1,TRBJ2-5,CASSLWSRPGETQYF
12,-,TRBV28,TRBJ2-1,CASSRGYNEQFF
14,-,TRBV6-1,TRBJ1-2,CASSDDRGYYGYTF